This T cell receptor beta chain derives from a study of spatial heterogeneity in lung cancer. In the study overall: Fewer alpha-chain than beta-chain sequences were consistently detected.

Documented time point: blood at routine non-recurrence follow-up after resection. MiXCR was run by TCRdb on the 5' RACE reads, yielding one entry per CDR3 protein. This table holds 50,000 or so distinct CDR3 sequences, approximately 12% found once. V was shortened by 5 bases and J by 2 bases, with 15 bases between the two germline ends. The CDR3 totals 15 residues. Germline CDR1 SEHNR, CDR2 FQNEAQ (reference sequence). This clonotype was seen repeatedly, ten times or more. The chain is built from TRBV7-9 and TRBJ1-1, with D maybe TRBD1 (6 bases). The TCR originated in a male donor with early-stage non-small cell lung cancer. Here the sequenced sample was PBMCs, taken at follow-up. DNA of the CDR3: TGTGCCAGCAGCCGCTTGGACAGTAGAAACACTGAAGCTTTCTTT. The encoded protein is CASSRLDSRNTEAFF.